This is a list of T cell receptor beta chains from one sample in a study of blood T cell repertoires in COVID-19. The assay was immunoSEQ multiplex PCR, and TCRdb's table has in-frame clones only and misses some. The sample includes 400,000 to 500,000 clones, around nine tenths seen only once; the top ten take around 1.5%. Sequences were obtained from PBMCs or T cells enriched from blood (not recorded which). These receptors were obtained from a young woman who had been exposed to COVID-19. Both conserved end residues are part of each CDR3. The order of the fields is V gene, clone size, J gene, D gene, CDR3 protein, CDR3 DNA. D genes are given only for firm matches. Clone size is not always given. Where it is, it says once, few, many or a class for expanded clones.

v_gene: TRBV19; abundance: -; j_gene: TRBJ2-2; d_gene: -; CDR3aa: CASSIVRGSGELFF; CDR3nt: TGTGCCAGTAGTATAGTCCGCGGCTCGGGGGAGCTGTTTTTT
v_gene: TRBV12-3/TRBV12-4; abundance: -; j_gene: TRBJ1-3; d_gene: -; CDR3aa: CASTLGHGNTIYF; CDR3nt: TGTGCCAGCACCCTGGGACATGGAAACACCATATATTTT
v_gene: TRBV28; abundance: -; j_gene: TRBJ1-3; d_gene: TRBD1; CDR3aa: CASTTGAGNTIYF; CDR3nt: TGTGCCAGCACGACAGGGGCTGGAAACACCATATATTTT
v_gene: TRBV15; abundance: -; j_gene: TRBJ2-7; d_gene: -; CDR3aa: CATSNGENYEQYF; CDR3nt: TGTGCCACCAGCAACGGGGAGAACTACGAGCAGTACTTC
v_gene: TRBV28; abundance: -; j_gene: TRBJ1-2; d_gene: -; CDR3aa: CASRRSGYGYTF; CDR3nt: TGTGCCAGCAGGCGGAGCGGCTATGGCTACACCTTC
v_gene: TRBV7-9; abundance: -; j_gene: TRBJ2-7; d_gene: -; CDR3aa: CASSLKQGGEQYF; CDR3nt: TGTGCCAGCAGCTTGAAACAGGGAGGGGAGCAGTACTTC
v_gene: TRBV5-1; abundance: -; j_gene: TRBJ2-2; d_gene: -; CDR3aa: CASGPVEGTGELFF; CDR3nt: TGCGCCAGCGGGCCTGTGGAGGGCACCGGGGAGCTGTTTTTT
v_gene: TRBV24-1; abundance: -; j_gene: TRBJ2-1; d_gene: -; CDR3aa: CATSDGGGARNEQFF; CDR3nt: TGTGCCACCAGTGACGGTGGGGGGGCCCGGAATGAGCAGTTCTTC
v_gene: TRBV3-1/TRBV3-2; abundance: -; j_gene: TRBJ2-5; d_gene: -; CDR3aa: CASSQVKETQYF; CDR3nt: TGTGCCAGCAGTCAAGTCAAAGAGACCCAGTACTTC
v_gene: TRBV9; abundance: -; j_gene: TRBJ1-1; d_gene: -; CDR3aa: CASSAETTGNTEAFF; CDR3nt: TGTGCCAGCAGCGCAGAAACCACAGGAAACACTGAAGCTTTCTTT
v_gene: TRBV7-9; abundance: -; j_gene: TRBJ2-3; d_gene: TRBD2; CDR3aa: CASSPQPGGTQYF; CDR3nt: TGTGCCAGCAGCCCACAGCCCGGGGGGACGCAGTATTTT
v_gene: TRBV28; abundance: few; j_gene: TRBJ1-1; d_gene: -; CDR3aa: CASRNVGAGSTEAFF; CDR3nt: TGTGCCAGCAGGAATGTGGGGGCGGGTAGCACTGAAGCTTTCTTT
v_gene: TRBV7-9; abundance: once; j_gene: TRBJ2-7; d_gene: TRBD2; CDR3aa: CASSLDPGLAPEQYF; CDR3nt: TGTGCCAGCAGCTTAGACCCCGGACTAGCACCCGAGCAGTACTTC
v_gene: TRBV5-1; abundance: few; j_gene: TRBJ1-1; d_gene: -; CDR3aa: CASSWGQNTEAFF; CDR3nt: TGCGCCAGCAGCTGGGGACAGAACACTGAAGCTTTCTTT
v_gene: TRBV19; abundance: few; j_gene: TRBJ2-3; d_gene: -; CDR3aa: CASSRGFSTDTQYF; CDR3nt: TGTGCCAGTAGTCGCGGATTTAGCACAGATACGCAGTATTTT
v_gene: TRBV28; abundance: -; j_gene: TRBJ2-6; d_gene: -; CDR3aa: CASKPTGLGANVLTF; CDR3nt: TGTGCCAGCAAACCTACAGGGTTAGGGGCCAACGTCCTGACTTTC
v_gene: TRBV7-6; abundance: -; j_gene: TRBJ2-1; d_gene: -; CDR3aa: CASSGKYNEQFF; CDR3nt: TGTGCCAGCAGCGGCAAATACAATGAGCAGTTCTTC
v_gene: TRBV18; abundance: -; j_gene: TRBJ2-1; d_gene: TRBD2; CDR3aa: CASSPTSDEQFF; CDR3nt: TGTGCCAGCTCACCGACTAGCGATGAGCAGTTCTTC
v_gene: TRBV4-2; abundance: -; j_gene: TRBJ2-3; d_gene: -; CDR3aa: CASSPGTDTQYF; CDR3nt: TGTGCCAGCAGCCCTGGCACAGATACGCAGTATTTT
v_gene: TRBV25-1; abundance: -; j_gene: TRBJ1-1; d_gene: -; CDR3aa: CASGAHTEAFF; CDR3nt: TGTGCCAGCGGGGCCCACACTGAAGCTTTCTTT
v_gene: TRBV6-1; abundance: -; j_gene: TRBJ2-7; d_gene: TRBD2; CDR3aa: CASSELLAGGVYEQYF; CDR3nt: TGTGCCAGCAGTGAGTTACTAGCGGGGGGAGTCTACGAGCAGTACTTC
v_gene: TRBV28; abundance: -; j_gene: TRBJ1-2; d_gene: TRBD1; CDR3aa: CASSFGQGIYGYTF; CDR3nt: TGTGCCAGCAGTTTTGGACAGGGGATATATGGCTACACCTTC
v_gene: TRBV18; abundance: -; j_gene: TRBJ2-1; d_gene: -; CDR3aa: CASSPYPGLDNEQFF; CDR3nt: TGTGCCAGCTCACCATATCCGGGGTTAGACAATGAGCAGTTCTTC
v_gene: TRBV15; abundance: -; j_gene: TRBJ1-6; d_gene: TRBD1; CDR3aa: CATSPRTGTNSPLHF; CDR3nt: TGTGCCACCAGCCCCCGGACAGGAACTAATTCACCCCTCCACTTT
v_gene: TRBV30; abundance: -; j_gene: TRBJ1-6; d_gene: -; CDR3aa: CAWTVSLSPLHF; CDR3nt: TGTGCCTGGACCGTCTCCCTTTCACCCCTCCACTTT
v_gene: TRBV7-2; abundance: -; j_gene: TRBJ1-5; d_gene: -; CDR3aa: CASSPQSGLGNQPQHF; CDR3nt: TGTGCCAGCAGCCCTCAATCAGGGCTGGGCAATCAGCCCCAGCATTTT
v_gene: TRBV9; abundance: -; j_gene: TRBJ2-3; d_gene: TRBD1; CDR3aa: CASSAPVNRGPDIDTQYF; CDR3nt: TGTGCCAGCAGCGCACCGGTGAATAGGGGGCCTGATATAGATACGCAGTATTTT
v_gene: TRBV6-5; abundance: -; j_gene: TRBJ2-1; d_gene: TRBD2; CDR3aa: CASSQGGGSYNEQFF; CDR3nt: TGTGCCAGCAGCCAGGGCGGGGGCTCCTACAATGAGCAGTTCTTC
v_gene: TRBV25-1; abundance: -; j_gene: TRBJ1-1; d_gene: TRBD1; CDR3aa: CASRGTGDTEAFF; CDR3nt: TGTGCCAGCAGGGGGACAGGGGACACTGAAGCTTTCTTT
v_gene: TRBV7-6; abundance: once; j_gene: TRBJ1-1; d_gene: -; CDR3aa: CASSLYGTEAFF; CDR3nt: TGTGCCAGCAGCTTATACGGCACTGAAGCTTTCTTT
v_gene: TRBV12-3/TRBV12-4; abundance: -; j_gene: TRBJ2-5; d_gene: -; CDR3aa: CASRTIGQETQYF; CDR3nt: TGTGCCAGCAGGACAATAGGACAAGAGACCCAGTACTTC
v_gene: TRBV7-2; abundance: -; j_gene: TRBJ2-3; d_gene: TRBD1; CDR3aa: CASSLRTGPTDTQYF; CDR3nt: TGTGCCAGCAGCTTAAGGACAGGGCCCACAGATACGCAGTATTTT